The 23 T cell receptor beta chains in this list originate from one sample, sequenced in a study of T cell changes during pregnancy in multiple sclerosis. The assay was immunoSEQ multiplex PCR, and TCRdb's table has in-frame clones only and misses some. The data show tens of thousands of clones, with roughly 90% seen just once and approximately 2.8% held by the top ten. The source material was CD8+ T cells from peripheral blood mononuclear cells, sampled before pregnancy. The receptors come from a female donor with multiple sclerosis, enrolled in a pregnancy study.

The V and J genes are TRBV11-3 and TRBJ1-1, with 10 positions matching TRBD1. Germline lookup yields CDR1 SGHNT and CDR2 YENEEA. The CDR3 extends over 15 amino acids. Unmatched junction bases numbered 4, after V lost 5 bases and J lost 1 base. CDR3 loop: CASSDRGRGNTEAFF. For the CDR3, the DNA is TGTGCCAGCAGCGACAGGGGGCGTGGGAACACTGAAGCTTTCTTT.

This chain joins TRBV30 and TRBJ1-2, with a possible D match to TRBD1 (5 bases). V lost 0 bases to trimming and J lost 7 bases, with 15 bases between them. Germline V CDR1 and CDR2: GTSNPN, SVGIG (reference sequence). The CDR3 length is 14 residues. The CDR3 is CAWSVPSDRFGYTF. The DNA of the CDR3 is TGTGCCTGGAGTGTACCGAGTGACAGATTTGGCTACACCTTC.

This sequence joins TRBV5-6 and TRBJ2-7; 7 bases agree with TRBD1. Germline assignment: CDR1 SGHDT and CDR2 YYEEEE. The CDR3 is 13 residues long. V dropped 3 bases and J dropped 3; count of bases not matched to a gene: 3. The CDR3 DNA follows: TGTGCCAGCAGCTGGGGACAGAACTACGAGCAGTACTTC. It encodes CASSWGQNYEQYF.

The chain carries TRBV5-6 and TRBJ1-1, with TRBD1 identical over 8 bases. Germline loops: CDR1 SGHDT, CDR2 YYEEEE. This CDR3 spans 14 amino acids. The V segment lost 4 bases and the J segment 1 base; nucleotides outside the gene matches: 3. The CDR3, as DNA: TGTGCCAGCAGCCCGACAGGGGAGAACACTGAAGCTTTCTTT. Protein: CASSPTGENTEAFF.

The rearrangement links TRBV11-2 to TRBJ1-1; no reliable D call. The germline V gene has CDR1 SGHAT and CDR2 FQNNGV. The CDR3 consists of 14 residues. Between the trimmed V and J ends, which lost 2 bases and 3 bases, there was a span of 10 bases. For the CDR3, the DNA is TGTGCCAGCAGCTTAAAATCCAGGCACACTGAAGCTTTCTTT. It yields the protein CASSLKSRHTEAFF.

The rearrangement joins TRBV6-5 to TRBJ1-1; 7 bases are a match to TRBD1. Germline CDR1 MNHEY, CDR2 SVGAGI. The CDR3 sequence is 15 residues long. Trimming removed 4 bases from V and 2 bases from J; junction bases left unmatched: 7. The CDR3 DNA sequence: TGTGCCAGCAGTTTGGCCGGGACAGCCAACACTGAAGCTTTCTTT. Protein product: CASSLAGTANTEAFF.

The chain links TRBV9 to TRBJ2-1, with TRBD1 identical over 7 bases. The germline gives CDR1 SGDLS, CDR2 YYNGEE. This CDR3 comprises 15 residues. J lost 3 bases, V lost 3 bases, and 6 bases had no gene match. CDR3 coding DNA: TGTGCCAGCAGCGGACGACAGGGATTCTACAATGAGCAGTTCTTC. It codes for CASSGRQGFYNEQFF.

The chain is built from TRBV9 and TRBJ2-3; 8 bases map to TRBD2. Germline V gene sequence: CDR1 SGDLS, CDR2 YYNGEE. V shed 0 bases and J 1 base; nucleotides not matched to a gene: 1. The CDR3 runs to 15 residues. The CDR3 protein is CASSVAGGGTDTQYF. The DNA of the CDR3 is TGTGCCAGCAGCGTAGCGGGGGGGGGCACAGATACGCAGTATTTT.

The V and J genes are TRBV7-9 and TRBJ2-1, with D possibly TRBD2 on 7 matching bases. Trimming left V 11 bases short and J 3 bases short, with 17 bases between. Germline CDR1 SEHNR, CDR2 FQNEAQ (reference sequence). The CDR3 loop spans 14 amino acids. For the CDR3, the DNA is TGTGCCGGAGGGGGGGGCCTAAGCTACAATGAGCAGTTCTTC. As protein: CAGGGGLSYNEQFF.

The chain carries TRBV9 and TRBJ1-2; D is possibly TRBD1 (6 bases). Looked up from germline, CDR1 is SGDLS and CDR2 is YYNGEE. This CDR3 spans 14 amino acids. Trimming removed 5 bases from V and 2 bases from J, with 13 bases in between. The CDR3 here is CASSEQGSNYGYTF. CDR3 nucleotide sequence: TGTGCCAGCAGTGAACAGGGTTCGAACTATGGCTACACCTTC.

The chain couples TRBV11-3 to TRBJ2-1, with D possibly matching TRBD1 (5 bases). This CDR3 has 13 residues. The V end lost 2 bases, the J end lost 5 bases, and 7 bases lay between the germline ends. Germline V gene data show CDR1 as SGHNT and CDR2 as YENEEA. The CDR3 is CASSLTRDNEQFF. CDR3 bases: TGTGCCAGCAGCTTAACCAGGGACAATGAGCAGTTCTTC.

The chain employs TRBV7-9 and TRBJ2-3; D is undetermined. The V gene lost 1 base and the J gene lost 5 bases, with 4 bases spanning the gap. Germline V CDR1 and CDR2: SEHNR, FQNEAQ (reference sequence). The CDR3 has 12 residues. In DNA form, the CDR3 reads TGTGCCAGCAGCTTAGGCGAAGATACGCAGTATTTT. As protein: CASSLGEDTQYF.

The chain carries TRBV9 and TRBJ2-1, with TRBD2 as a possible D gene (6 bases). V was pared by 0 bases and J by 9 bases, with 7 bases between. The V gene's germline CDR1 is SGDLS and CDR2 YYNGEE. The CDR3 spans 12 residues. CDR3 loop: CASSVVGGEQFF. In DNA, the CDR3 is TGTGCCAGCAGCGTAGTGGGAGGTGAGCAGTTCTTC.

The CDR3 nucleotides are TGTGCCAGCAGTGCGTCTAGCGGGGGGGTAGAGACCCAGTACTTC. Encoded protein: CASSASSGGVETQYF. V is TRBV6-4 and J is TRBJ2-5; TRBD2 agrees at 12 bases. CDR3 length equals 15 residues. Losses at the gene ends were 4 bases for V and 4 bases for J; bases not matched to a gene: 4. Germline lookup yields CDR1 MRHNA and CDR2 SNTAGT.

V is TRBV4-3 and J is TRBJ1-1; D gene uncertain. The CDR3 runs to 14 residues. The germline V and J ends were trimmed by 0 bases and 4 bases, with 9 bases remaining between them. Germline CDR1 and CDR2: LGHNA and YSLEER. The CDR3 DNA follows: TGCGCCAGCAGCCAAGATCTAGGAGGCACTGAAGCTTTCTTT. It specifies CASSQDLGGTEAFF.

The chain carries TRBV27 and TRBJ2-7; TRBD1 might be the D (7 bases). V was shortened by 5 bases and J by 6 bases, with 20 bases between the two germline ends. The CDR3 runs to 15 residues. The germline gives CDR1 MNHEY, CDR2 SMNVEV (reference sequence). CDR3 sequence: CASSTGQEGVSEQYF. In nucleotides, the CDR3 is TGTGCCAGCAGTACCGGACAGGAGGGTGTCAGCGAGCAGTACTTC.

The chain uses TRBV9 and TRBJ1-2; a weak D match, TRBD1 (5 bases). CDR3 length equals 15 residues. With 2 bases removed from V and 2 bases from J, the gap between germline ends came to 13 bases. Germline V gene sequence: CDR1 SGDLS, CDR2 YYNGEE. The CDR3 nucleotides are TGTGCCAGCAGCGTCGCCGGGACTGAGAACTATGGCTACACCTTC. It yields the protein CASSVAGTENYGYTF.

The chain recombines TRBV27 with TRBJ2-1; the match to TRBD2 covers 14 bases. V gave up 9 bases and J gave up 6 bases; unmatched junction bases: 4. The CDR3 extends over 14 amino acids. Germline V lookup: CDR1 MNHEY, CDR2 SMNVEV (reference sequence). In DNA, the CDR3 is TGTGCCAGTTACGGACTAGCGGGGGGCAATGAGCAGTTCTTC. This gives the protein CASYGLAGGNEQFF.

This clone was detected only once. This rearrangement joins TRBV29-1 to TRBJ1-1; TRBD1 might be the D (5 bases). Trimming stripped 4 bases from V and 3 bases from J, with 12 bases between. Germline assignment: CDR1 SQVTM and CDR2 ANQGSEA. The CDR3 is 13 residues long. The CDR3 DNA is TGCAGCGTTGTAAGGGTAGGGGACACTGAAGCTTTCTTT. This gives the protein CSVVRVGDTEAFF.

CDR3 in DNA: TGTGCCAGCAGCCAAGAGGTGGGCTTAGGTGTAGATACGCAGTATTTT. Protein: CASSQEVGLGVDTQYF. The gene calls are TRBV14 and TRBJ2-3; unclear D gene. Looked up from germline, CDR1 is SGHDN and CDR2 is FVKESK. This CDR3 contains 16 residues. Trimming removed 0 bases from V and 5 bases from J, with 15 bases in between. Complete variable domain (other parts from reference TRBV14 and TRBJ2-3): EAGVTQFPSHSVIEKGQTVTLRCDPISGHDNLYWYRRVMGKEIKFLLHFVKESKQDESGMPNNRFLAERTGGTYSTLKVQPAELEDSGVYFCASSQEVGLGVDTQYFGPGTRLTVL.

The J gene is TRBJ1-3, the V gene TRBV21-1; the table's D call of TRBD1 was not tested on the DNA. TRBV21-1 is classified as a pseudogene. The CDR3 extends over 17 amino acids. CDR3 DNA sequence: TGTGCCAGCAGCAAAGTGGGGGCCAGGAGCTCTGGAAACACCATATATTTT. Translating gives CASSKVGARSSGNTIYF.

V gene TRBV2 combines with J gene TRBJ1-2; D may be TRBD1 (5 bases). The CDR3 has 12 residues. V was trimmed by 9 bases and J by 4 bases, leaving 12 bases between them. Per germline, CDR1 SNHLY and CDR2 FYNNEI. CDR3 sequence reads: CARTTAFYGYTF. The CDR3 DNA reads as TGTGCCAGAACGACAGCTTTCTATGGCTACACCTTC.

The chain combines TRBV19 with TRBJ1-2; 8 bases are a match to TRBD1. The CDR3 runs to 15 residues. Looked up from germline, CDR1 is LNHDA and CDR2 is SQIVND (reference sequence). Losses at the gene ends were 7 bases for V and 4 bases for J; bases not matched to a gene: 11. The CDR3 DNA is TGTGCCAGTACCCCGGGGACAGGAGGTACCTATGGCTACACCTTC. It encodes CASTPGTGGTYGYTF.